Included here is one TCR beta chain sequence, with context. Its antigen is not known. Naive CD8 cells lacked CD45RO and underwent positive selection for CCR7, leaving out terminally differentiated effector memory CD45RA+ cells. The sample comes from a study of shared clonotypes between healthy human individuals. Study-wide findings and caveats: Rarefaction showed sorted-subset sequencing was incomplete despite large depth.

This CDR3 contains 15 residues. V shed 3 bases, J shed 4 bases, and the junction held 7 bases outside the gene matches. From germline, CDR1 is GTSNPN and CDR2 SVGIG (reference sequence). Deep-level assay runs were performed. Per sorted-subset replicate PCR, input was 200 to 250 ng DNA, representing about 32,000 T cell genomes. Sequencing was performed with immunoSEQ multiplex PCR; in TCRdb, only in-frame clones are kept and a portion is missing. Of millions of clones in the sample, 85% to 95% were seen once. This receptor was obtained from a man aged 18 to 35 in good health. Some clones in this sample may be carry-over from other donors' samples. The material sequenced was naive CD8+ T cells from PBMCs. The chain links TRBV30 to TRBJ1-3; 9 nucleotides align to TRBD1. The CDR3 protein is CAWSGTGGWGNTIYF. The DNA for the CDR3 is TGTGCCTGGAGCGGAACAGGGGGCTGGGGAAACACCATATATTTT. Using reference TRBV30 and TRBJ1-3 for the parts outside the CDR3, the full variable domain is SQTIHQWPATLVQPVGSPLSLECTVEGTSNPNLYWYRQAAGRGLQLLFYSVGIGQISSEVPQNLSASRPQDRQFILSSKKLLLSDSGFYLCAWSGTGGWGNTIYFGEGSWLTVV.